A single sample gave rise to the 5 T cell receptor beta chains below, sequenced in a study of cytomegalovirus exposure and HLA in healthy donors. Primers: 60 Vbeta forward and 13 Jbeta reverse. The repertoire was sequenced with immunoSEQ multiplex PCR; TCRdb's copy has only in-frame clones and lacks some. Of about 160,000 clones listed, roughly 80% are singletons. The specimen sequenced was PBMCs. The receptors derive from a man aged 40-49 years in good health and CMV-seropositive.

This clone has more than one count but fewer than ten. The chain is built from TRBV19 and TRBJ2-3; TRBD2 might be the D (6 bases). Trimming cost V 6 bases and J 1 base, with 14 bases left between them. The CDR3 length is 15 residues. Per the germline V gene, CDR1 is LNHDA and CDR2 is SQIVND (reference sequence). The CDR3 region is CASRELAGGTDTQYF. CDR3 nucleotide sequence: TGTGCCAGTAGAGAACTAGCCGGGGGCACAGATACGCAGTATTTT.

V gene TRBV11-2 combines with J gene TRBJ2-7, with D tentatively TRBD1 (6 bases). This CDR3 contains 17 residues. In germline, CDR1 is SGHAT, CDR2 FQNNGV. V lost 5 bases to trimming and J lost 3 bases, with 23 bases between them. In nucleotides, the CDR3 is TGTGCCAGCAGCCCGGGGTCCCAGCGGCAGGGGCTCTACGAGCAGTACTTC. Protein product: CASSPGSQRQGLYEQYF.

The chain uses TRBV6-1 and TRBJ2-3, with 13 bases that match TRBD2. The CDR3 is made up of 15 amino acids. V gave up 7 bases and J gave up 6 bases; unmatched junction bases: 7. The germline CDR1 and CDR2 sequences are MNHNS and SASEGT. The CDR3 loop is CASTRTSGSADTQYF. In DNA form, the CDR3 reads TGTGCCAGCACCCGGACTAGCGGGAGTGCGGATACGCAGTATTTT.

CDR3 region: CASSLESLLVAKNIQYF. The DNA for the CDR3 is TGCGCCAGCAGCTTGGAAAGCCTCCTGGTAGCCAAAAACATTCAGTACTTC. The chain employs TRBV5-1 and TRBJ2-4; D is ambiguous. The V gene's germline CDR1 is SGHRS and CDR2 YFSETQ. The CDR3 is 17 residues long. Between the trimmed V and J ends, which lost 0 bases and 0 bases, there was a span of 13 bases. The full variable domain, with the rest looked up from reference TRBV5-1 and TRBJ2-4, is KAGVTQTPRYLIKTRGQQVTLSCSPISGHRSVSWYQQTPGQGLQFLFEYFSETQRNKGNFPGRFSGRQFSNSRSEMNVSTLELGDSALYLCASSLESLLVAKNIQYFGAGTRLSVL.

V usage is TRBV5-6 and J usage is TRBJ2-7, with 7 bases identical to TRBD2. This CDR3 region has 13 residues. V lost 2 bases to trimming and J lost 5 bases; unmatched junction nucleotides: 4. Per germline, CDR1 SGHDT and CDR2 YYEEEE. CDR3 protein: CASSLGRGNEQYF. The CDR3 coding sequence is TGTGCCAGCAGCTTAGGGAGGGGCAACGAGCAGTACTTC.